A selection of T cell receptor beta chains follows, all from one sample in a study of cytomegalovirus exposure and HLA in healthy donors. Assay used: immunoSEQ multiplex PCR; TCRdb lists only in-frame clones, some missing. Here the sample spans about 250,000 clones, roughly 87% being singletons. The sequencing sample was made of PBMCs. The receptors were gathered from a young man in good health and CMV-seropositive. Each CDR3 is given with its conserved first and last residue. D genes are given only for firm matches. Where a row states a size, it is once, few, many or the class of an expanded clone; other rows omit it.

clone size: .; V gene: TRBV5-1; J gene: TRBJ2-1; D gene: TRBD2; CDR3 protein: CASSPGGSNEQFF; CDR3 DNA: TGCGCCAGCAGCCCGGGGGGGAGCAATGAGCAGTTCTTC
clone size: .; V gene: TRBV30; J gene: TRBJ2-1; D gene: .; CDR3 protein: CAWKGTAKNEQFF; CDR3 DNA: TGTGCCTGGAAGGGCACAGCTAAGAATGAGCAGTTCTTC
clone size: .; V gene: TRBV4-2; J gene: TRBJ1-1; D gene: .; CDR3 protein: CASSQVALNTEAFF; CDR3 DNA: TGTGCCAGCAGCCAGGTAGCGTTGAACACTGAAGCTTTCTTT
clone size: .; V gene: TRBV25-1; J gene: TRBJ2-3; D gene: .; CDR3 protein: CASSESWPGTDTQYF; CDR3 DNA: TGTGCCAGCAGTGAATCCTGGCCAGGAACAGATACGCAGTATTTT
clone size: few; V gene: TRBV9; J gene: TRBJ2-7; D gene: .; CDR3 protein: CASSASKGFYEQYF; CDR3 DNA: TGTGCCAGCAGCGCCTCCAAAGGGTTCTACGAGCAGTACTTC
clone size: .; V gene: TRBV7-2; J gene: TRBJ2-1; D gene: .; CDR3 protein: CASSLVGESSYNEQFF; CDR3 DNA: TGTGCCAGCAGCTTAGTTGGAGAGAGCTCCTACAATGAGCAGTTCTTC
clone size: .; V gene: TRBV5-1; J gene: TRBJ1-3; D gene: .; CDR3 protein: CASSLDGATGNTIYF; CDR3 DNA: TGCGCCAGCAGCTTGGACGGAGCAACGGGAAACACCATATATTTT
clone size: few; V gene: TRBV11-2; J gene: TRBJ1-1; D gene: .; CDR3 protein: CASSGGGVDTEAFF; CDR3 DNA: TGTGCCAGCAGCGGTGGAGGGGTCGACACTGAAGCTTTCTTT
clone size: once; V gene: TRBV4-3; J gene: TRBJ1-1; D gene: .; CDR3 protein: CASSPSRGWNTEAFF; CDR3 DNA: TGCGCCAGCAGCCCTAGCAGAGGGTGGAACACTGAAGCTTTCTTT
clone size: .; V gene: TRBV19; J gene: TRBJ2-3; D gene: TRBD2; CDR3 protein: CASSMGGVTDTQYF; CDR3 DNA: TGTGCCAGTAGTATGGGAGGGGTCACAGATACGCAGTATTTT
clone size: .; V gene: TRBV5-1; J gene: TRBJ2-2; D gene: .; CDR3 protein: CASSFTSPGELFF; CDR3 DNA: TGCGCCAGCAGCTTCACTAGCCCCGGGGAGCTGTTTTTT
clone size: .; V gene: TRBV6-1; J gene: TRBJ2-3; D gene: .; CDR3 protein: CASGRGSGTDTQYF; CDR3 DNA: TGTGCCAGCGGGCGCGGCTCGGGCACAGATACGCAGTATTTT
clone size: .; V gene: TRBV7-6; J gene: TRBJ1-4; D gene: TRBD1; CDR3 protein: CASSLRTGSEKLFF; CDR3 DNA: TGTGCCAGCAGCCTCAGGACAGGGAGTGAAAAACTGTTTTTT
clone size: .; V gene: TRBV4-3; J gene: TRBJ2-2; D gene: .; CDR3 protein: CASSRGPATGELFF; CDR3 DNA: TGCGCCAGCAGCCGGGGCCCTGCCACCGGGGAGCTGTTTTTT
clone size: .; V gene: TRBV5-1; J gene: TRBJ2-5; D gene: TRBD1; CDR3 protein: CASSSGQGWETQYF; CDR3 DNA: TGCGCCAGCAGCTCCGGACAGGGATGGGAGACCCAGTACTTC
clone size: many; V gene: TRBV27; J gene: TRBJ2-7; D gene: .; CDR3 protein: CASSPYEQYF; CDR3 DNA: TGTGCCAGCAGTCCCTACGAGCAGTACTTC
clone size: .; V gene: TRBV6-1; J gene: TRBJ2-5; D gene: TRBD2; CDR3 protein: CASSEGLAGGGETQYF; CDR3 DNA: TGTGCCAGCAGTGAAGGGCTAGCGGGAGGGGGTGAGACCCAGTACTTC
clone size: .; V gene: TRBV7-2; J gene: TRBJ1-5; D gene: .; CDR3 protein: CASSLGLRQPQHF; CDR3 DNA: TGTGCCAGCAGCCTCGGTCTGCGGCAGCCCCAGCATTTT